One and the same sample provided the 16 T cell receptor beta chains below, sequenced in a study of siplizumab effects on memory and regulatory T cells (dated by TCRdb to 2018 to 2020). The library was prepared using the immunoSEQ multiplex PCR assay. TCRdb holds this immuneACCESS table with in-frame rearrangements only. Some clones are missing; in checked studies, unresolved V genes explain under half, and the rest has no known cause. Recorded for this sample are just over 50,000 clones; nearly 98% of them occurred a single time. Of the sample, under 0.7% falls within the top ten clones. Sample: naive CD4+ T cells sorted from blood. The cell subset or site label corresponds to: unstimulated naive T cells. The receptors were sampled from a human donor in good health.

The chain has TRBV2 and TRBJ1-1; D not certain. The CDR3 loop spans 13 amino acids. From germline, CDR1 is SNHLY and CDR2 FYNNEI. V lost 8 bases and J 1 base, leaving 11 bases between the germline ends. The CDR3 loop reads CASGASSNTEAFF. The CDR3 DNA sequence: TGTGCCAGCGGTGCGTCTTCGAACACTGAAGCTTTCTTT.

The chain is built from TRBV9 and TRBJ2-3; the D gene is possibly TRBD1 (6 bases). The V end lost 3 bases, the J end lost 6 bases, and 17 bases lay between the germline ends. Germline V gene data show CDR1 as SGDLS and CDR2 as YYNGEE. This CDR3 has 15 amino acids. Here the CDR3 reads CASSEGPQGGDTQYF. The CDR3 bases are TGTGCCAGCAGCGAAGGGCCACAGGGTGGGGATACGCAGTATTTT.

The genes are TRBV11-2 and TRBJ1-4; TRBD1 agrees at 10 bases. Per the germline V gene, CDR1 is SGHAT and CDR2 is FQNNGV. The V segment lost 1 base and the J segment 2 bases; nucleotides outside the gene matches: 10. CDR3 length: 19 amino acids. CDR3 DNA: TGTGCCAGCAGCTTAGTGACCGTGACAGGGGGCCTTACTAATGAAAAACTGTTTTTT. Amino acid sequence: CASSLVTVTGGLTNEKLFF.

The chain couples TRBV4-2 to TRBJ2-7, with TRBD2 matching over 10 bases. The CDR3 loop spans 14 amino acids. V shed 5 bases and J 5 bases; nucleotides not matched to a gene: 6. CDR1 and CDR2 (germline): LGHNA, YNFKEQ. CDR3 nucleotide sequence: TGTGCCAGCAGCACTCCGGGACTAGCGCACGAGCAGTACTTC. Translated, it gives CASSTPGLAHEQYF.

V usage is TRBV4-2 and J usage is TRBJ2-7, with 13 bases aligning to TRBD2. V shed 5 bases, J shed 3 bases, and the junction held 4 bases outside the gene matches. Germline-derived CDR1 and CDR2 are LGHNA and YNFKEQ. CDR3 size: 15 residues. The CDR3 coding sequence is TGTGCCAGCAGCGGCCGACTAGCGGGAGGCTACGAGCAGTACTTC. Translation: CASSGRLAGGYEQYF.

The chain carries TRBV7-9 and TRBJ2-7; TRBD1 agrees at 7 bases. CDR1 and CDR2 from the germline V gene are SEHNR and FQNEAQ (reference sequence). The CDR3 is 13 residues long. Trimming cost V 5 bases and J 3 bases; bases outside gene matches: 4. CDR3 in amino acids: CASSTQGYYEQYF. CDR3 nucleotides: TGTGCCAGCAGCACACAGGGGTACTACGAGCAGTACTTC.

The chain recombines TRBV7-2 with TRBJ2-5, with D hard to call. Germline CDR1 SGHTA, CDR2 FQGNSA. The CDR3 is made up of 14 amino acids. Trimming took off 2 bases at V and 0 bases at J, with 7 bases between the two ends. The CDR3 bases are TGTGCCAGCAGCTTAATGGCAAACCAAGAGACCCAGTACTTC. It yields the protein CASSLMANQETQYF. Based on the CDR3 plus reference TRBV7-2 and TRBJ2-5, the full variable domain is GAGVSQSPSNKVTEKGKDVELRCDPISGHTALYWYRQSLGQGLEFLIYFQGNSAPDKSGLPSDRFSAERTGGSVSTLTIQRTQQEDSAVYLCASSLMANQETQYFGPGTRLLVL.

The chain employs TRBV7-3 and TRBJ2-7; D is tentatively TRBD1 or TRBD2 (6 bases each). Trimming pared 6 bases from V and 3 bases from J, leaving 18 bases between. The V gene's germline CDR1 is SGHTA and CDR2 FQGTGA. The CDR3 length is 15 residues. The CDR3, as DNA: TGTGCCAGCAGTCCCGGAGGGGGGAAGAACTACGAGCAGTACTTC. Translation: CASSPGGGKNYEQYF. Variable domain in full (rest from reference TRBV7-3 and TRBJ2-7): GAGVSQTPSNKVTEKGKYVELRCDPISGHTALYWYRQSLGQGPEFLIYFQGTGAADDSGLPNDRFFAVRPEGSVSTLKIQRTERGDSAVYLCASSPGGGKNYEQYFGPGTRLTVT.

The chain employs TRBV25-1 and TRBJ2-1, with TRBD2 as a possible D gene (6 bases). The length of the CDR3 is 13 residues. Trimming removed 1 base at V and 9 bases at J, with 10 bases between. Germline CDR1 MGHDK, CDR2 SYGVNS. This CDR3 is CASSEFQGGEQFF. The CDR3, as DNA: TGTGCCAGCAGTGAATTCCAGGGAGGTGAGCAGTTCTTC. Supplemented by reference TRBV25-1 and TRBJ2-1, the full variable domain reads EADIYQTPRYLVIGTGKKITLECSQTMGHDKMYWYQQDPGMELHLIHYSYGVNSTEKGDLSSESTVSRIRTEHFPLTLESARPSHTSQYLCASSEFQGGEQFFGPGTRLTVL.

The chain carries TRBV6-8 and TRBJ2-2, with unresolved D. From germline, CDR1 is MNHGY and CDR2 SAAAGT. The germline V and J ends were trimmed by 5 bases and 7 bases, with 5 bases remaining between them. The CDR3 covers 11 residues. The CDR3 sequence is CASSGIGELFF. The CDR3 DNA reads TGTGCCAGCAGTGGGATCGGGGAGCTGTTTTTT.

The rearrangement links TRBV6-5 to TRBJ2-7; D is undetermined. Germline loops: CDR1 MNHEY, CDR2 SVGAGI. V was cut by 0 bases and J by 1 base, with 10 bases left in between. There are 15 residues in the CDR3. The CDR3 bases are TGTGCCAGCAGTTACTCGAATCCCCAATCCTACGAGCAGTACTTC. The encoded protein is CASSYSNPQSYEQYF.

The chain uses TRBV2 and TRBJ1-2; D is ambiguous. Trimming took off 3 bases at V and 7 bases at J, with 12 bases between the two ends. Germline-derived CDR1 and CDR2 are SNHLY and FYNNEI. This CDR3 region has 13 residues. For the CDR3, the DNA is TGTGCCAGCAGTGACAGATTTCAAGGTGGCTACACCTTC. Its protein product is CASSDRFQGGYTF. Variable domain in full (rest from reference TRBV2 and TRBJ1-2): EPEVTQTPSHQVTQMGQEVILRCVPISNHLYFYWYRQILGQKVEFLVSFYNNEISEKSEIFDDQFSVERPDGSNFTLKIRSTKLEDSAMYFCASSDRFQGGYTFGSGTRLTVV.

As concerns this clone: At one boundary the junction diverges from the germline segment, which might be a read error. J is TRBJ2-2 and V is TRBV29-1; D possibly corresponds to TRBD2 (5 bases). The CDR3 spans 10 residues. Germline CDR1 reads SQVTM; CDR2 reads ANQGSEA. CDR3 in DNA: TGCAGCGCTGAACACCGGGGAGCTGTTTTT. Protein: CSAEHRGAVF.

This chain joins TRBV7-2 and TRBJ1-3; no firm D call. Germline values: CDR1 SGHTA, CDR2 FQGNSA. Trimming removed 6 bases at V and 4 bases at J, with 10 bases between. This CDR3 is built from 13 residues. CDR3 coding DNA: TGTGCCAGCAGTTGGGCCCCCGGAAACACCATATATTTT. It translates to CASSWAPGNTIYF.

V usage is TRBV5-1 and J usage is TRBJ2-3; 8 positions match TRBD1. Looked up from germline, CDR1 is SGHRS and CDR2 is YFSETQ. The CDR3 runs 17 residues. Losses at the gene ends were 2 bases for V and 1 base for J; bases not matched to a gene: 9. The CDR3 nucleotides read TGCGCCAGCAGCTTCGGCAGGGGGCTTTTGGGCACAGATACGCAGTATTTT. Translated, it gives CASSFGRGLLGTDTQYF.

The genes are TRBV9 and TRBJ2-2; 7 nucleotides align to TRBD1. CDR3 length equals 15 residues. V shed 0 bases and J 3 bases; nucleotides not matched to a gene: 2. Germline V gene data show CDR1 as SGDLS and CDR2 as YYNGEE. This CDR3 is CASSVEGTDTGELFF. The CDR3 nucleotides read TGTGCCAGCAGCGTAGAAGGGACAGACACCGGGGAGCTGTTTTTT.